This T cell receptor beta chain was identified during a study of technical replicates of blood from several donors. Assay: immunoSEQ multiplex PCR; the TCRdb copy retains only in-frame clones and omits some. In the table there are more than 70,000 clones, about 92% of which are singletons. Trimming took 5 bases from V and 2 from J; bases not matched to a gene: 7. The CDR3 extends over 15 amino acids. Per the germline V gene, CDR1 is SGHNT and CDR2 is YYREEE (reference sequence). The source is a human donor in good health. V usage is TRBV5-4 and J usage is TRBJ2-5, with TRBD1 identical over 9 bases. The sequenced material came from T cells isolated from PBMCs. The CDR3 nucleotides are TGTGCCAGCAGTCGAACCGGACAGGGGCAAGAGACCCAGTACTTC. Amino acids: CASSRTGQGQETQYF.